This record covers a single T cell receptor (beta chain). Its specificity is unknown. Measured with immunoSEQ multiplex PCR; TCRdb has only the in-frame clones, and not every one. The sample carries about 110,000 clones, approximately 92% recorded once. These data are taken from a study of T cell responses to AZD1222 COVID-19 vaccine. Overall study results and limits: Dominant CD4 TCR responses targeted spike regions 160-218 and 743-854. Close to half of all spike-specific TCRs reportedly target regions of the variants that are unmutated. Samples come after the peak T cell response, not at day 14. With two AZD1222 doses given, Spike-specific TCR breadth and depth both rose.

This receptor was identified in an adult who received the AZD1222 COVID-19 vaccine. Here the sequenced sample was peripheral blood, taken 28 days after the second AZD1222 dose.

DNA of the CDR3: TGTGCCAGCAGCGTAGGCGACACCGGGGAGCTGTTTTTT. Its protein product is CASSVGDTGELFF. The chain carries TRBV9 and TRBJ2-2; no definite D call. The length of the CDR3 is 13 residues. The V end lost 0 bases, the J end lost 3 bases, and 3 bases lay between the germline ends. The germline V gene has CDR1 SGDLS and CDR2 YYNGEE.